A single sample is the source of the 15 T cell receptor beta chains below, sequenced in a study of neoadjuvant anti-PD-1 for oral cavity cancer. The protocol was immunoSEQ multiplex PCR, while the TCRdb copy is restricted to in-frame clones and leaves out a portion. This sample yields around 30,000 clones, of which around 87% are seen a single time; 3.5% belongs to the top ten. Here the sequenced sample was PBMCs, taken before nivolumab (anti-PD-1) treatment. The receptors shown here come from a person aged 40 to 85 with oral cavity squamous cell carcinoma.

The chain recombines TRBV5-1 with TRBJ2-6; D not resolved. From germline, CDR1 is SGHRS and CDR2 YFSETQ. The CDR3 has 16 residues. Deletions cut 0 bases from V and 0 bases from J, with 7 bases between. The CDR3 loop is CASSLAFDSGANVLTF. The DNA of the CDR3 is TGCGCCAGCAGCTTGGCCTTCGACTCTGGGGCCAACGTCCTGACTTTC.

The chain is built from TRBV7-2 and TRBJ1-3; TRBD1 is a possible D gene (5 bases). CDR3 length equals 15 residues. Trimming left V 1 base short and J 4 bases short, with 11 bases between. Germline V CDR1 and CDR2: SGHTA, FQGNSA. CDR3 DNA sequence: TGTGCCAGCAGCTTAGTAGTCCGACAGGGAAACACCATATATTTT. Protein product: CASSLVVRQGNTIYF.

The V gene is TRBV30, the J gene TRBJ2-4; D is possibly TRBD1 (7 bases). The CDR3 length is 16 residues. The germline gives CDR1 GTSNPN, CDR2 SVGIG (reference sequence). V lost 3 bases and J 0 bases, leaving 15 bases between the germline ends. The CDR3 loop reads CAWSPQGGLAKNIQYF. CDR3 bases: TGTGCCTGGAGCCCCCAGGGGGGCCTAGCCAAAAACATTCAGTACTTC.

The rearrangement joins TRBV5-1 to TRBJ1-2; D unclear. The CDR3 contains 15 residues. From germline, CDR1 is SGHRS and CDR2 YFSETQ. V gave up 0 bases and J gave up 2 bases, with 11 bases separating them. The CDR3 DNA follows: TGCGCCAGCAGCTTGGGCTTCGACGGGAACTATGGCTACACCTTC. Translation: CASSLGFDGNYGYTF.

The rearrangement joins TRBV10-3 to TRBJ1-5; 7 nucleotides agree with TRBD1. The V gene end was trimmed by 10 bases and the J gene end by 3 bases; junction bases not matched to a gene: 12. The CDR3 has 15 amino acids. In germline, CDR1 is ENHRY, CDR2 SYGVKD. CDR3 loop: CATRQGTGNNQPQHF. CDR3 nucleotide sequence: TGTGCCACCAGACAGGGTACCGGGAACAATCAGCCCCAGCATTTT.

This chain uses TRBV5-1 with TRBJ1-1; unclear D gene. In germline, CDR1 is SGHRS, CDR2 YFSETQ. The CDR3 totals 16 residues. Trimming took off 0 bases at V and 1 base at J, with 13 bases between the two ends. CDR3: CASSLEDRSTNTEAFF. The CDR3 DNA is TGCGCCAGCAGCTTGGAGGACCGTTCGACGAACACTGAAGCTTTCTTT.

The CDR3 loop is CASSEPGQGNEAFF. CDR3 sequence (DNA): TGTGCCAGCAGTGAACCGGGACAGGGAAATGAAGCTTTCTTT. V is TRBV6-1 and J is TRBJ1-1; 9 positions match TRBD1. CDR1 is MNHNS and CDR2 is SASEGT in the germline V gene. The J segment lost 7 bases and the V segment lost 2 bases, leaving 5 bases of the junction unmatched. This CDR3 contains 14 residues.

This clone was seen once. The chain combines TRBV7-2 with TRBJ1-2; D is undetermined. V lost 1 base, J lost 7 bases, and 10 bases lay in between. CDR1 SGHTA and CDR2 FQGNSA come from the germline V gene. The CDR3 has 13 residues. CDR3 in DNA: TGTGCCAGCAGCTTAGATTCCCGTGGTGGCTACACCTTC. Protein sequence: CASSLDSRGGYTF.

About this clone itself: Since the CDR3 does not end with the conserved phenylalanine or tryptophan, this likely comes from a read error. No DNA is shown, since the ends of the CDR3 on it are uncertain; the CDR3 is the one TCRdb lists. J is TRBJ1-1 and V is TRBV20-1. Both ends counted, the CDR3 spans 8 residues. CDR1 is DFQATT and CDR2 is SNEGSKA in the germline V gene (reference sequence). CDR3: CSARGETY.

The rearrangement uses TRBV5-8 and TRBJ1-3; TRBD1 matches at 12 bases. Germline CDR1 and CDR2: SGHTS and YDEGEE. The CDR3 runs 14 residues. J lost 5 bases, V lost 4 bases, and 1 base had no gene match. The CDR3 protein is CASSRDRGRNTIYF. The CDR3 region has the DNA TGTGCCAGCAGCAGGGACAGGGGGCGAAACACCATATATTTT.

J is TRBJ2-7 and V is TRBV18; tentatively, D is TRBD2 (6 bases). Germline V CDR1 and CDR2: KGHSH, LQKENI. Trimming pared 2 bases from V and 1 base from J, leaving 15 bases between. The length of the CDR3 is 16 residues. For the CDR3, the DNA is TGTGCCAGCTCACCATGGCCGGCGGGGAATTCCTACGAGCAGTACTTC. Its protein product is CASSPWPAGNSYEQYF.

This chain's CDR3 is CASSYLSGVGGPEAFF. CDR3 coding DNA: TGTGCCAGCAGTTACCTATCCGGCGTGGGGGGCCCTGAAGCTTTCTTT. The chain recombines TRBV6-5 with TRBJ1-1; tentative D call: TRBD1 (6 bases). Germline values: CDR1 MNHEY, CDR2 SVGAGI. With 2 bases removed from V and 6 bases from J, the gap between germline ends came to 19 bases. The CDR3 contains 16 residues.

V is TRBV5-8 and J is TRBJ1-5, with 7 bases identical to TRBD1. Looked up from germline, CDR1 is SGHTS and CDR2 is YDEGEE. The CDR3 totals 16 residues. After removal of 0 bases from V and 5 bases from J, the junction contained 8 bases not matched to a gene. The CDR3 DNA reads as TGTGCCAGCAGCTTGGGACAGGGCGGGGAAGATCAGCCCCAGCATTTT. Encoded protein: CASSLGQGGEDQPQHF.

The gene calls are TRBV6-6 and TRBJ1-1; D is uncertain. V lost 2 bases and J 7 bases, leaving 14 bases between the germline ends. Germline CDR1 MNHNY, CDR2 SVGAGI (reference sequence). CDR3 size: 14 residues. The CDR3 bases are TGTGCCAGCAGTTACCTCGTTTTGGGTGATGAAGCTTTCTTT. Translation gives CASSYLVLGDEAFF.

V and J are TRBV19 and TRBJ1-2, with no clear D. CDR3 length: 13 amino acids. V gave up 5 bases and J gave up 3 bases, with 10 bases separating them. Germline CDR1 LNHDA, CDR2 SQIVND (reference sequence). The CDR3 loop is CASSRGIYYGYTF. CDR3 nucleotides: TGTGCCAGTAGTCGCGGGATATACTATGGCTACACCTTC.